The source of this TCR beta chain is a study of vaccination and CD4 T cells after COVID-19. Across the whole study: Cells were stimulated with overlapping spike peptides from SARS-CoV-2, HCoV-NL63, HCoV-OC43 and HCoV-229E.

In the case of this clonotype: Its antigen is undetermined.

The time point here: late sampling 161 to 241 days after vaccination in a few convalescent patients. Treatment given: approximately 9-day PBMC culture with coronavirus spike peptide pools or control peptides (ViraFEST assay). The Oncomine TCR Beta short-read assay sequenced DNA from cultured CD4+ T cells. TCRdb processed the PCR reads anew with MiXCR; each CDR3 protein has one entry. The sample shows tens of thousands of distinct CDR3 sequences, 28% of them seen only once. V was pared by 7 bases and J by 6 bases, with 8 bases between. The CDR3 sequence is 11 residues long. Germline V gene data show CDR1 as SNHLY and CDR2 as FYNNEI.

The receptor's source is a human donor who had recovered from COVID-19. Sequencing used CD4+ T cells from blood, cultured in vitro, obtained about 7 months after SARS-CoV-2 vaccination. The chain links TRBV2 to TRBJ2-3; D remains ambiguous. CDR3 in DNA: TGTGCCAGCATGTATTCTGATACGCAGTATTTT. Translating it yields CASMYSDTQYF.